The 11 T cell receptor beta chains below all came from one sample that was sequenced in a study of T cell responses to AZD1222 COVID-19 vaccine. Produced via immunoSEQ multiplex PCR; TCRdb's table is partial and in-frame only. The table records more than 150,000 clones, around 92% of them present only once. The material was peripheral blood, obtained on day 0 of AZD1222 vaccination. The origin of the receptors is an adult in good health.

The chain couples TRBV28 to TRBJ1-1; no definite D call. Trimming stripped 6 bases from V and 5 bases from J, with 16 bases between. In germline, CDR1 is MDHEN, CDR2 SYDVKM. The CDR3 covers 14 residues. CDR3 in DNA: TGTGCCAGCAGCCCCCTTGAGACAACAACTGAAGCTTTCTTT. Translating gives CASSPLETTTEAFF.

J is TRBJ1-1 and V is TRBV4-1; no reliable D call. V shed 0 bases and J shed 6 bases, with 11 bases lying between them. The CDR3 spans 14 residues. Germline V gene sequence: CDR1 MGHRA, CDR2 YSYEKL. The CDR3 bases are TGCGCCAGCAGCCAAGATGTGGGAATCCCTGAAGCTTTCTTT. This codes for CASSQDVGIPEAFF.

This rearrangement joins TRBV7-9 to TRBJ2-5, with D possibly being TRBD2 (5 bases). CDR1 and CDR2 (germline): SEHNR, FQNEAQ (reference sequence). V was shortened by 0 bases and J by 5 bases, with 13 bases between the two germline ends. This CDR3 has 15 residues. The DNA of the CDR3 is TGTGCCAGCAGCTTAGCGAGCCCGGGGTGGGAGACCCAGTACTTC. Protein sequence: CASSLASPGWETQYF.

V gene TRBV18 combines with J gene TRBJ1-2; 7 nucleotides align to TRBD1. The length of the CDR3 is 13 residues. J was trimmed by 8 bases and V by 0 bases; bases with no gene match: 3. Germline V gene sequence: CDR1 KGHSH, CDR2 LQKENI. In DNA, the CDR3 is TGTGCCAGCTCACCACCGACAGGGATAGGCTACACCTTC. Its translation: CASSPPTGIGYTF.

The CDR3, as DNA: TGTGCCAGCAGCTTAGTGGGCCTGCGTAACTCTGGAAACACCATATATTTT. This sequence encodes CASSLVGLRNSGNTIYF. The chain couples TRBV7-8 to TRBJ1-3; D remains unclear. CDR3 length: 17 residues. Per germline, CDR1 SGHVS and CDR2 FQNEAQ. V dropped 1 base and J dropped 0 bases, with 13 bases sitting between them.

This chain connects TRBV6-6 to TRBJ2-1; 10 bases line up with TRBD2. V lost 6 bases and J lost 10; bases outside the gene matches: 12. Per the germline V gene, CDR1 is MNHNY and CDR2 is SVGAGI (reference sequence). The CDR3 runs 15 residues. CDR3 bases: TGTGCCAGCAGCCCAAAATTGAGCGGGGGGGGCGAGCAGTTCTTC. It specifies CASSPKLSGGGEQFF.

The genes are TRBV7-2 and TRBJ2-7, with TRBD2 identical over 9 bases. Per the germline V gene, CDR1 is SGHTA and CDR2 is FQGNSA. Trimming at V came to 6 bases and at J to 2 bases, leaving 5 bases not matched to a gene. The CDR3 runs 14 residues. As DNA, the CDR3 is TGTGCCAGCAGACCTAGCGGGACCCCCTACGAGCAGTACTTC. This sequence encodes CASRPSGTPYEQYF.

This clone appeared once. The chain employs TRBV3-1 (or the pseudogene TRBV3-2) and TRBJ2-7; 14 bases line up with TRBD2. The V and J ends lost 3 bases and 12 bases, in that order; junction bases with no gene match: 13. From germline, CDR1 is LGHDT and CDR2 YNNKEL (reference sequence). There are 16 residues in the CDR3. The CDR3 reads CASSQGTSGSTFVAYF. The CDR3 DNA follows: TGTGCCAGCAGCCAGGGGACTAGCGGGAGTACATTCGTAGCGTACTTC.

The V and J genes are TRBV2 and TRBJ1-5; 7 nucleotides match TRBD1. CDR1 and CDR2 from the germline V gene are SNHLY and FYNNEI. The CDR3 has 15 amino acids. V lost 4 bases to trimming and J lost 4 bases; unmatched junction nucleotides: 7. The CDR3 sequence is CASSGQGEINQPQHF. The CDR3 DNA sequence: TGTGCCAGCAGTGGACAGGGCGAGATTAATCAGCCCCAGCATTTT.

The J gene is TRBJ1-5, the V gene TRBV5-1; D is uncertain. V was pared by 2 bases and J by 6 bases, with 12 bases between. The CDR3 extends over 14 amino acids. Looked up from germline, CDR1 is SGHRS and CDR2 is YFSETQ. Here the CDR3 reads CASSFEVGSQPQHF. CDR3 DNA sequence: TGCGCCAGCAGCTTTGAGGTGGGATCTCAGCCCCAGCATTTT.

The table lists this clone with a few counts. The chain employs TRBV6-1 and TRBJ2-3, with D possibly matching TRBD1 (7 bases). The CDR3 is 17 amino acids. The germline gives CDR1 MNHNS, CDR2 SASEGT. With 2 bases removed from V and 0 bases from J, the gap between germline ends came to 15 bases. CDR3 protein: CASSEMQGGSSTDTQYF. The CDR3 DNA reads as TGTGCCAGCAGTGAAATGCAGGGGGGCTCGAGCACAGATACGCAGTATTTT.